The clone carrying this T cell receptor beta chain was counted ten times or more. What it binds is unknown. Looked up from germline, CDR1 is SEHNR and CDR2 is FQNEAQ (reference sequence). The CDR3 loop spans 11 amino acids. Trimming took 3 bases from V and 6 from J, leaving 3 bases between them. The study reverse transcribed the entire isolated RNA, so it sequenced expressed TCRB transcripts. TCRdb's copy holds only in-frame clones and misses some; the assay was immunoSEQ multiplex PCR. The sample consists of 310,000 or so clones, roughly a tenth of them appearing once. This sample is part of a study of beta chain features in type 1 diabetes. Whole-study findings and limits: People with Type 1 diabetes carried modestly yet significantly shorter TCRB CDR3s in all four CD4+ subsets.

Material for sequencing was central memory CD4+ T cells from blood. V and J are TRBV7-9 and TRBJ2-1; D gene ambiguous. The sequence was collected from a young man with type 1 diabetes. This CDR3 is CASSFANEQFF. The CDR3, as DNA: TGTGCCAGCAGCTTTGCCAATGAGCAGTTCTTC.